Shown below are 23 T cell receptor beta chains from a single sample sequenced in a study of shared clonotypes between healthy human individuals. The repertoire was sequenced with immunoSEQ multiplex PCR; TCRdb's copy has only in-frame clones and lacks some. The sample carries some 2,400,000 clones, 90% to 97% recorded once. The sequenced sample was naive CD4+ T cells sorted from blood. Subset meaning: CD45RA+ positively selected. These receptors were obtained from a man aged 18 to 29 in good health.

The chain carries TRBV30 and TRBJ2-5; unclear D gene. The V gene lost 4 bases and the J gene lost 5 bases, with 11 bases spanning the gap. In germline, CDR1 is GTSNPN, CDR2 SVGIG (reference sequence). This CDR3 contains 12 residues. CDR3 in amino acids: CAWNRPSETQYF. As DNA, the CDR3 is TGTGCCTGGAATCGTCCCAGCGAGACCCAGTACTTC.

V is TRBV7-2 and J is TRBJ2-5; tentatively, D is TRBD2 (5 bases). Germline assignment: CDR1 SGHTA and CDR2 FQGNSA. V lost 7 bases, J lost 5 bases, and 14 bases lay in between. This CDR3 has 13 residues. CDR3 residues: CASTLGRAETQYF. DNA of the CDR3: TGTGCCAGCACCCTAGGGCGGGCGGAGACCCAGTACTTC.

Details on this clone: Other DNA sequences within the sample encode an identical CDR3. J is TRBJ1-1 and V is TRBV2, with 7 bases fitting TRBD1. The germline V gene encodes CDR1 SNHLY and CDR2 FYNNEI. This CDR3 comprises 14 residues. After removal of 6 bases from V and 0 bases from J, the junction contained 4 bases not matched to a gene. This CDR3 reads CASSNRGMNTEAFF. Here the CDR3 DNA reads TGTGCCAGCAGCAACAGGGGCATGAACACTGAAGCTTTCTTT.

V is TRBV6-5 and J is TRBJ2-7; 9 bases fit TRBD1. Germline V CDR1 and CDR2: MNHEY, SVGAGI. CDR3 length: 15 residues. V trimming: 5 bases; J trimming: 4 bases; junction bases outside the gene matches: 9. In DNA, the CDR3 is TGTGCCAGCAGTATGACAGGGGGGTTAGAGTACGAGCAGTACTTC. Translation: CASSMTGGLEYEQYF.

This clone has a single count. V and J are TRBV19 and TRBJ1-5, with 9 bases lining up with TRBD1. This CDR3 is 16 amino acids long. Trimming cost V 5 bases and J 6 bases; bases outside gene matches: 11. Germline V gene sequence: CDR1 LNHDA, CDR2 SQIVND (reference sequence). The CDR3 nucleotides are TGTGCCAGTAGTCCGATGGACAGGGGAGGTAGTCAGCCCCAGCATTTT. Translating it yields CASSPMDRGGSQPQHF.

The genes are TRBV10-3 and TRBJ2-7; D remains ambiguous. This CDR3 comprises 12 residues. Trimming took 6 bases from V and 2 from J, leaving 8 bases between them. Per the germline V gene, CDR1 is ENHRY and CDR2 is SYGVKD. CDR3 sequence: CAISPSTYEQYF. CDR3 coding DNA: TGTGCCATCAGCCCTTCTACCTACGAGCAGTACTTC.

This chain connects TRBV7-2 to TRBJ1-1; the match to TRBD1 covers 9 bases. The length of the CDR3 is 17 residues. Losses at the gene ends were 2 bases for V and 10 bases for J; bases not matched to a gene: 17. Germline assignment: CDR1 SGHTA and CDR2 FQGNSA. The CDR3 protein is CASSLPLNRDRVPGAFF. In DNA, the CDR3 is TGTGCCAGCAGCTTACCCTTGAACCGGGACAGGGTACCGGGAGCTTTCTTT.

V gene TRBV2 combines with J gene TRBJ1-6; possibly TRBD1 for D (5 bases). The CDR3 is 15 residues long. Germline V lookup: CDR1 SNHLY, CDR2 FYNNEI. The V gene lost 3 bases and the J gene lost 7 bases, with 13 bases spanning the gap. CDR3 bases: TGTGCCAGCAGTGAGGGCTGGGGACCGAATTCACCCCTCCACTTT. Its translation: CASSEGWGPNSPLHF.

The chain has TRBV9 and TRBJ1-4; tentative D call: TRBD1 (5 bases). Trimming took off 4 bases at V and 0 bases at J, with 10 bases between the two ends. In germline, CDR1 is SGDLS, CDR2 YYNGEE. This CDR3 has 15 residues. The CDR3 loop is CASSPGDTTNEKLFF. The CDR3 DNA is TGTGCCAGCAGCCCGGGGGATACAACTAATGAAAAACTGTTTTTT.

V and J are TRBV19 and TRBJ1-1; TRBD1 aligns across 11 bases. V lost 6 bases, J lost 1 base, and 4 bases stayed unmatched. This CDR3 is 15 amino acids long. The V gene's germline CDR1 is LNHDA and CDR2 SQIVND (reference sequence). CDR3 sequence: CASRGQGVWNTEAFF. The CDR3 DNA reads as TGTGCCAGTAGGGGACAGGGGGTCTGGAACACTGAAGCTTTCTTT.

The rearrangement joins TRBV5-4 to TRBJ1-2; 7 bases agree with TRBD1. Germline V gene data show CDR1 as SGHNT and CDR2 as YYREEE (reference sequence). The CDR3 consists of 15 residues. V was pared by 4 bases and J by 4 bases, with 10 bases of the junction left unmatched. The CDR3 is CASSLLDRASYGYTF. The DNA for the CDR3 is TGTGCCAGCAGCCTTCTCGACAGGGCATCCTATGGCTACACCTTC.

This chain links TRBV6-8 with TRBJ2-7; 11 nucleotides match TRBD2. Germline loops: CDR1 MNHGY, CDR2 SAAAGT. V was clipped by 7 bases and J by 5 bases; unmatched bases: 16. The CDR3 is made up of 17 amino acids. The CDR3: CASTGAGVLAGGDEQYF. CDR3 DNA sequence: TGTGCCAGCACCGGGGCGGGGGTCTTAGCGGGAGGGGACGAGCAGTACTTC.

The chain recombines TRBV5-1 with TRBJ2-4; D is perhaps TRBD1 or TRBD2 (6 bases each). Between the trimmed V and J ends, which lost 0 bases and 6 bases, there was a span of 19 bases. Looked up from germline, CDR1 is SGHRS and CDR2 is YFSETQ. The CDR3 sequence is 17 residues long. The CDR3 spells CASSLASYGGLINIQYF. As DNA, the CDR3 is TGCGCCAGCAGCTTGGCCTCGTATGGGGGGCTTATAAACATTCAGTACTTC.

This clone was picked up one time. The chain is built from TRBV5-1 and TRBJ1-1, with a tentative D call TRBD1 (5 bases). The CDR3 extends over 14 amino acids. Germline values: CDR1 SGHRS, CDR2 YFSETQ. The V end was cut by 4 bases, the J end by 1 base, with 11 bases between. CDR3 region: CASSAGTGNTEAFF. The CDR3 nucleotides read TGCGCCAGCAGCGCCGGGACGGGGAACACTGAAGCTTTCTTT.

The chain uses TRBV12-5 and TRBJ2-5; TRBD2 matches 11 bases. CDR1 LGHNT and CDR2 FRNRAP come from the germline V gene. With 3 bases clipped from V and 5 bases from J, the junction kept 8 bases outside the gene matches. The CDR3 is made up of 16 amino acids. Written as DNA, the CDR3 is TGTGCTAGTGGTTTATTAGCGGGAGGGCCTTTGGAGACCCAGTACTTC. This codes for CASGLLAGGPLETQYF.

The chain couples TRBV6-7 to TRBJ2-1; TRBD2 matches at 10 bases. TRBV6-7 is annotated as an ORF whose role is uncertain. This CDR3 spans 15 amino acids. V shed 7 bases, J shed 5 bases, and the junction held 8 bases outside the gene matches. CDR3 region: CASTLSGRFHNEQFF. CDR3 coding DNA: TGTGCCAGCACCCTTAGCGGGAGGTTCCACAATGAGCAGTTCTTC.

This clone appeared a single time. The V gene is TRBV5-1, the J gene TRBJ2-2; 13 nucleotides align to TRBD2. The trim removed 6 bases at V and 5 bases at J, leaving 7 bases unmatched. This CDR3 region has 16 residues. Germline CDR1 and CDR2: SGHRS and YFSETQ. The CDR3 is CASKRTSGSYTGELFF. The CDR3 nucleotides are TGCGCCAGCAAAAGGACTAGCGGGAGTTATACCGGGGAGCTGTTTTTT.

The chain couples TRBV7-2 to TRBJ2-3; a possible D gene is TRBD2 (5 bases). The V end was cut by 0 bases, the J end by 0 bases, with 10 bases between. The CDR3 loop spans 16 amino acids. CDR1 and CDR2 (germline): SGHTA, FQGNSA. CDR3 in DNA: TGTGCCAGCAGCTTAGCCCCAGCGGCTAGCACAGATACGCAGTATTTT. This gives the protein CASSLAPAASTDTQYF.

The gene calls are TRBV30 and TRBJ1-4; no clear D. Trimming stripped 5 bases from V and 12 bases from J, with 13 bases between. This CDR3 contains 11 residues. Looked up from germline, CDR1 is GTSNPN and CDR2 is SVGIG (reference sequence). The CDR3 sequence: CAWGSLGELFF. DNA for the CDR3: TGTGCCTGGGGTTCCCTTGGGGAACTGTTTTTT.

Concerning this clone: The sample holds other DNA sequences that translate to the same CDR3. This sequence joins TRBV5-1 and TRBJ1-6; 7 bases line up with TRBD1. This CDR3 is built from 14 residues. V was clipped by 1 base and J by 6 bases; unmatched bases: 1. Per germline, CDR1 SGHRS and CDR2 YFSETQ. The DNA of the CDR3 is TGCGCCAGCAGCTTGTCAGGGGGTAATTCACCCCTCCACTTT. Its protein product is CASSLSGGNSPLHF.

DNA of the CDR3: TGTGCCAGTAGTAGGGGGGGAAGCTATGGCTACACCTTC. Its protein is CASSRGGSYGYTF. The chain joins TRBV19 to TRBJ1-2, with TRBD1 as a possible D gene (5 bases). Trimming removed 4 bases from V and 4 bases from J, with 10 bases in between. Germline loops: CDR1 LNHDA, CDR2 SQIVND (reference sequence). This CDR3 spans 13 amino acids.

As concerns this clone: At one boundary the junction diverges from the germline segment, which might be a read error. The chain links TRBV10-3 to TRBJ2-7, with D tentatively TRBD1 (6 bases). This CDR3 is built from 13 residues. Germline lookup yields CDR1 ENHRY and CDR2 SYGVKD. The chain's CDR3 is CAMSGQSTYEQYF. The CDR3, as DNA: TGTGCCATGAGTGGACAGTCCACCTACGAGCAGTACTTC.

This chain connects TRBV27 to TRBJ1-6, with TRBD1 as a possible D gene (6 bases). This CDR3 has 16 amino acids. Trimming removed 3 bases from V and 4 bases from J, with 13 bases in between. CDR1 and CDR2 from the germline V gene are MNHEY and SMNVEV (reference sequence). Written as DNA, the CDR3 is TGTGCCAGCAGTTTCTTTGGGGGCCCTTATAATTCACCCCTCCACTTT. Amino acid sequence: CASSFFGGPYNSPLHF.